This T cell receptor beta chain came from a study of early T cells in non-severe SARS-CoV-2 infection. Ten or more counts support this clonotype. A single record per CDR3 protein comes from TCRdb applying MiXCR to the 5' RACE reads. The sample has some 66,000 distinct CDR3 sequences; 9.1% are singletons. Specimen: whole blood. This clonotype was sampled from an adult who was a healthcare worker with PCR-confirmed SARS-CoV-2 infection or an uninfected control (not recorded which).

This chain's CDR3 is CSARPPTGASTSPLHF. The DNA of the CDR3 is TGCAGTGCCAGACCCCCTACAGGGGCCAGCACCTCACCCCTCCACTTT. The V gene is TRBV20-1, the J gene TRBJ1-6; TRBD1 matches 7 bases. CDR3 size: 16 residues. V gave up 6 bases and J gave up 10 bases; unmatched junction bases: 18. In germline, CDR1 is DFQATT, CDR2 SNEGSKA (reference sequence).